This entry describes one TCR beta chain. Its antigen is as yet unknown. The data derive from a study of OX40 agonist ivuxolimab in advanced cancers. Study observations and caveats: Blood T cells, both CD4+ and CD8+, expanded clonally by week 6 at 0.1 to 3.0 mg/kg. There were, on average, more expanded clones in CD8+ T cells than in CD4+. Partial responders treated at 0.1-3.0 mg/kg exhibited clonal expansion among the lowest measured.

The method was immunoSEQ multiplex PCR; TCRdb's version includes in-frame clones alone and lacks a portion of them. The repertoire includes about 40,000 clones, 70% to 90% of them detected once, and just over 20% sits in the top ten. Material: CD4+ or CD8+ T cells sorted from blood, obtained in a trial of the OX40 agonist ivuxolimab. The clonotype was recovered from an adult with an advanced solid tumor such as melanoma, head and neck, liver or kidney cancer.

CDR3 in amino acids: CASSLGGQVFAFF. In DNA, the CDR3 is TGTGCCAGCAGCTTAGGGGGACAGGTCTTTGCTTTCTTT. This sequence joins TRBV7-9 and TRBJ1-1, with 8 bases lining up with TRBD1. CDR1 and CDR2 from the germline V gene are SEHNR and FQNEAQ (reference sequence). V gave up 1 base and J gave up 11 bases; unmatched junction bases: 6. The CDR3 extends over 13 amino acids.